Listed below are T cell receptor beta chains from one sample, sequenced in a study of cytomegalovirus exposure and HLA in healthy donors. Clones were read by immunoSEQ multiplex PCR, and TCRdb kept only the in-frame ones, dropping some. The listing records approximately 110,000 clones. Sequenced material: PBMCs. The receptors here all came from a man aged 35 to 55 in good health and CMV-seropositive. CDR3s include the opening cysteine and the closing phenylalanine or tryptophan. The D gene is left open where the match is weak.

. | TRBJ2-5 | TRBV2 | CARGGFQETQYF | TGTGCCCGCGGAGGATTCCAAGAGACCCAGTACTTC
TRBD1 | TRBJ1-5 | TRBV19 | CASSYIGTGVEPQHF | TGTGCCAGTAGCTACATTGGGACAGGGGTAGAGCCCCAGCATTTT
TRBD1 | TRBJ1-4 | TRBV19 | CASSILPGQGSEKLFF | TGTGCCAGTAGTATTCTGCCCGGACAGGGTAGCGAAAAACTGTTTTTT
TRBD2 | TRBJ2-1 | TRBV7-3 | CASSLNSREVGYNEQFF | TGTGCCAGCAGCTTAAATTCGCGGGAGGTAGGGTACAATGAGCAGTTCTTC
. | TRBJ2-6 | TRBV5-6 | CASSLQHRFYSGANVLTF | TGTGCCAGCAGCTTGCAGCACAGGTTTTACTCTGGGGCCAACGTCCTGACTTTC
. | TRBJ2-7 | TRBV21-1 | CASSKDRDSLNYEQYF | TGTGCCAGCAGCAAAGATAGGGACAGTCTAAATTACGAGCAGTACTTC
TRBD2 | TRBJ2-1 | TRBV29-1 | CSALGGSSYNEQFF | TGCAGCGCGTTGGGGGGGAGCTCCTACAATGAGCAGTTCTTC
TRBD2 | TRBJ2-7 | TRBV15 | CATSRDPVAGGSGEQYF | TGTGCCACCAGCAGAGATCCCGTAGCGGGAGGATCGGGAGAGCAGTACTTC
TRBD1 | TRBJ1-5 | TRBV6-4 | CASSAQQGGQPQHF | TGTGCCAGCAGTGCCCAACAGGGGGGACAGCCCCAGCATTTT
TRBD2 | TRBJ2-5 | TRBV5-4 | CASSLRLAGEETQYF | TGTGCCAGCAGCTTGAGGCTAGCGGGAGAAGAGACCCAGTACTTC
. | TRBJ1-3 | TRBV5-1 | CASSSGLRQAGNTIYF | TGCGCCAGCAGCTCGGGCCTACGACAGGCGGGAAACACCATATATTTT
. | TRBJ2-7 | TRBV28 | CASLPGELGSYEQYF | TGTGCCAGCCTTCCGGGGGAGTTAGGCTCCTACGAGCAGTACTTC
TRBD2 | TRBJ2-7 | TRBV6-5 | CASTPARGTYEQYF | TGTGCCAGCACCCCTGCGCGGGGGACCTACGAGCAGTACTTC
TRBD2 | TRBJ2-1 | TRBV4-3 | CASSQDGGGIGEQFF | TGCGCCAGCAGCCAAGACGGGGGGGGAATTGGTGAGCAGTTCTTC
TRBD1 | TRBJ1-4 | TRBV6-5 | CASRRTGANEKLFF | TGTGCCAGCCGCCGGACAGGGGCTAATGAAAAACTGTTTTTT
TRBD2 | TRBJ2-1 | TRBV5-4 | CASSSGLAAAQFF | TGTGCCAGCAGCTCGGGACTAGCCGCAGCGCAGTTCTTC
. | TRBJ2-1 | TRBV2 | CASSPGRGYLNEQFF | TGTGCCAGCAGTCCAGGGAGGGGGTACCTCAATGAGCAGTTCTTC
TRBD1 | TRBJ2-7 | TRBV28 | CAIRQGVNEQYF | TGTGCCATCCGACAGGGGGTAAACGAGCAGTACTTC
. | TRBJ1-1 | TRBV19 | CASSIAGKGTEAFF | TGTGCCAGTAGTATTGCAGGGAAGGGCACTGAAGCTTTCTTT
. | TRBJ2-7 | TRBV7-9 | CASSLVGGGSYEQYF | TGTGCCAGCAGCTTAGTGGGGGGAGGCTCCTACGAGCAGTACTTC
TRBD1 | TRBJ2-7 | TRBV19 | CASKWTGDSYEQYF | TGTGCCAGTAAATGGACAGGGGACTCCTACGAGCAGTACTTC
TRBD1 | TRBJ1-5 | TRBV28 | CASGDRVGNQPQHF | TGTGCCAGCGGGGACAGGGTAGGCAATCAGCCCCAGCATTTT
. | TRBJ1-5 | TRBV5-1 | CASSQSPGAQPQHF | TGCGCCAGCAGTCAATCCCCAGGGGCTCAGCCCCAGCATTTT
. | TRBJ2-1 | TRBV19 | CASSRVGLEQFF | TGTGCCAGTAGTCGAGTCGGACTAGAGCAGTTCTTC
. | TRBJ1-5 | TRBV7-2 | CASSPTGFQPQHF | TGTGCCAGCAGCCCTACAGGGTTTCAGCCCCAGCATTTT
TRBD2 | TRBJ2-1 | TRBV7-3 | CASSPRTSGNEQFF | TGTGCCAGCAGCCCACGGACTAGTGGGAATGAGCAGTTCTTC
. | TRBJ2-3 | TRBV14 | CASSQDPAVVDTQYF | TGTGCCAGCAGCCAAGACCCAGCGGTGGTAGATACGCAGTATTTT
. | TRBJ2-1 | TRBV11-2 | CASSPSGEQFF | TGTGCCAGCAGCCCCTCCGGTGAGCAGTTCTTC
TRBD2 | TRBJ2-1 | TRBV2 | CAILTPLTSRDEQFF | TGTGCCATTCTCACCCCCCTGACTAGCCGGGATGAGCAGTTCTTC
. | TRBJ2-5 | TRBV11-2 | CASSFEETQYF | TGTGCCAGCAGCTTCGAAGAGACCCAGTACTTC
TRBD2 | TRBJ2-7 | TRBV4-2 | CASSPEAGAIGYEQYF | TGTGCCAGCAGCCCCGAGGCGGGAGCTATTGGCTACGAGCAGTACTTC
. | TRBJ2-1 | TRBV2 | CASRTQGTLSYNEQFF | TGTGCCAGCAGGACACAGGGAACACTCTCCTACAATGAGCAGTTCTTC
TRBD2 | TRBJ2-7 | TRBV7-2 | CASSLGTGTSGF | TGTGCCAGCAGCTTGGGCACCGGGACTAGCGGCTTC
. | TRBJ2-2 | TRBV12-5 | CASGLSQQGGRVYTGELFF | TGTGCTAGTGGTTTGTCCCAACAGGGCGGGCGAGTATACACCGGGGAGCTGTTTTTT
TRBD1 | TRBJ2-7 | TRBV6-5 | CASSRRDRESYEQYF | TGTGCCAGCAGCCGCCGGGACAGGGAATCCTACGAGCAGTACTTC
TRBD2 | TRBJ2-1 | TRBV10-3 | CAISEAGGPRGSQFF | TGTGCCATCAGTGAGGCGGGAGGGCCTCGTGGTTCGCAGTTCTTC
TRBD1 | TRBJ2-2 | TRBV28 | CASSLFWAVRTGNTGELFF | TGTGCCAGCAGTTTATTTTGGGCCGTAAGGACAGGGAACACCGGGGAGCTGTTTTTT
TRBD1 | TRBJ2-1 | TRBV5-1 | CASSWEDRGGEQFF | TGCGCCAGCAGCTGGGAGGACAGGGGTGGTGAGCAGTTCTTC
. | TRBJ2-5 | TRBV7-2 | CASSPTGPQETQYF | TGTGCCAGCAGCCCTACAGGGCCCCAAGAGACCCAGTACTTC
. | TRBJ2-3 | TRBV28 | CASSSWGAFTDTQYF | TGTGCCAGCAGTTCTTGGGGAGCCTTCACAGATACGCAGTATTTT
TRBD1 | TRBJ2-7 | TRBV7-6 | CASSRGTGAYYEQYF | TGTGCCAGCAGCAGAGGGACAGGGGCATACTACGAGCAGTACTTC
TRBD2 | TRBJ2-7 | TRBV6-6 | CASSSTSNEQYF | TGTGCCAGCAGTTCGACTAGCAACGAGCAGTACTTC
TRBD1 | TRBJ1-4 | TRBV9 | CASSASPGQPIREKLFF | TGTGCCAGCAGCGCCTCACCGGGACAGCCCATTAGGGAAAAACTGTTTTTT
. | TRBJ1-3 | TRBV9 | CASSAGVGNTIYF | TGTGCCAGCAGCGCAGGGGTCGGAAACACCATATATTTT
TRBD1 | TRBJ2-1 | TRBV11-2 | CASSPGQGSSYNEQFF | TGTGCCAGCAGCCCGGGACAGGGGAGCTCCTACAATGAGCAGTTCTTC
. | TRBJ2-5 | TRBV10-1 | CASSESPGETQYF | TGCGCCAGCAGTGAGTCCCCAGGAGAGACCCAGTACTTC
TRBD1 | TRBJ1-2 | TRBV5-1 | CASSPDRVGGYTF | TGCGCCAGCAGCCCCGACAGGGTGGGCGGCTACACCTTC
. | TRBJ2-3 | TRBV7-2 | CASSSGNTDTQYF | TGTGCCAGCAGCTCCGGGAACACAGATACGCAGTATTTT